What follows describes a single T cell receptor beta chain. Its specificity is unknown. The CDR3 has 14 amino acids. CDR1 is SGHTA and CDR2 is FQGNSA in the germline V gene. Trimming took off 7 bases at V and 10 bases at J, with 22 bases between the two ends. PCR used 60 Vbeta primers and 13 Jbeta primers. In the study's own analysis: It was a later analysis that counted roughly 80 million unique TCR beta chains, of which some 12 million were shared. TCRdb's table, derived via immunoSEQ multiplex PCR, lists solely in-frame clones and lacks some. That table supplies the V and J calls and clone size; D and trimming were determined from the DNA. The repertoire holds 95,000 to 100,000 clones, with about 80% as singletons. The data belong to a study of cytomegalovirus exposure and HLA in healthy donors. Broader study findings: TCR beta V segments were, for the most part, productive about 87% or about 30% of the time in an earlier analysis. Sequencing artifact likely explains a cluster of highly shared sequence variants.

The chain links TRBV7-2 to TRBJ2-5; a weak D match, TRBD1 (5 bases). Material for sequencing was PBMCs. The TCR originated in a man aged 40-49 years in good health and CMV-seronegative. CDR3 nucleotides: TGTGCCAGCACCCCAAACGCGCGGACGCAGGGCCAGTACTTC. The encoded protein is CASTPNARTQGQYF. Supplemented by reference TRBV7-2 and TRBJ2-5, the full variable domain reads GAGVSQSPSNKVTEKGKDVELRCDPISGHTALYWYRQSLGQGLEFLIYFQGNSAPDKSGLPSDRFSAERTGGSVSTLTIQRTQQEDSAVYLCASTPNARTQGQYFGPGTRLLVL.